This T cell receptor (beta chain) is from a study of cytomegalovirus exposure and HLA in healthy donors. The germline gives CDR1 WSHSY, CDR2 SAAADI. V was cut by 2 bases and J by 0 bases, with 11 bases left in between. The CDR3 has 16 amino acids. With 60 Vbeta and 13 Jbeta primers, the PCR was carried out. Profiling relied on immunoSEQ multiplex PCR, and the TCRdb table lists in-frame clones only, not all of them. The repertoire has about 140,000 clones, 80% of them found once; the top ten carry 2.2%. J is TRBJ1-3 and V is TRBV10-2; D is ambiguous. The clonotype was recovered from a man in his thirties or forties in good health and CMV-seronegative. Sequenced input: PBMCs. CDR3 bases: TGCGCCAGCAGTGAGCAGATCAGAAGCTCTGGAAACACCATATATTTT. It codes for CASSEQIRSSGNTIYF.